The 2 T cell receptor beta chains given below trace back to one sample, sequenced in a study of tumor-infiltrating lymphocytes in primary liver carcinoma. From approximately 490 ng total RNA, TCR beta cDNA was generated with a primer in the constant region. The TCR beta library was amplified through three nested multiplex PCR rounds in a modified ARM-PCR procedure. TRBV1-TRBV30 forward and Cbeta reverse primers drove the first two roughly 10-cycle rounds. TCRdb used MiXCR to reprocess the multiplex PCR reads, holding one entry per CDR3 protein. The table has approximately 110,000 distinct CDR3 sequences, approximately 82% seen once. Co-extraction of both nucleic acids (RNA and DNA) used about 18-34 mg of unsorted bulk tissue. Sequenced material: liver tumor tissue from sampling region 3. Subset in this sample: tumor region T3, left-lateral pole. The receptor set was obtained from a man in his forties or fifties with primary liver carcinoma and hepatitis B virus infection.

A word on this clonotype: The conserved closing phenylalanine or tryptophan is absent in this CDR3, likely reflecting a read error. The chain links TRBV4-3 to TRBJ2-1; D is unresolved. This CDR3 is 16 amino acids long. CDR1 is LGHNA and CDR2 is YSLEER in the germline V gene. The ends were cut back, 4 bases at V and 5 bases at J, with 18 bases in the middle. CDR3 nucleotide sequence: TGCGCCAGCAGCCTATTCCCCCCCCCGGCGAACAATGAGCAGTTCTAC. Protein product: CASSLFPPPANNEQFY.

This clonotype was seen only once. Without the conserved terminal phenylalanine or tryptophan, this CDR3 likely stems from a read error. The gene calls are TRBV6-2 or TRBV6-3 and TRBJ2-3; 10 bases align to TRBD2. Germline CDR1 reads MNHEY; CDR2 reads SVGEGT. Trimming took 9 bases from V and 3 from J; bases not matched to a gene: 9. This CDR3 is 15 amino acids long. The CDR3 sequence is CARSRASGRTDTQYL. CDR3 bases: TGTGCCAGGAGTAGGGCTAGCGGGAGAACAGATACGCAGTATCTT.